This TCR beta chain was identified during a study of tissue T cells after allogeneic stem cell transplantation. With regard to this clone: No antigen is known for it. The gene names here belong to mouse. The read ends 1 residue before the CDR3 terminus; that terminus is restored from the germline J gene.

The CDR3 has 15 residues. Germline values: CDR1 NSQYPW, CDR2 LRSPGD (reference sequence). The V gene end was trimmed by 0 bases and the J gene end by 4 bases; junction bases not matched to a gene: 0. Study outcomes and limitations: Blood and spleen captured only part of the tissue TCR repertoire. Anatomically similar tissues had similar TCR repertoires within each patient.

Time point reported: mouse harvest day 7 after allogeneic transplant. Tail vein injection delivered 10^7 T-cell-depleted bone marrow cells and 10^6 splenic CD5+ T cells. Produced via immunoSEQ multiplex PCR; TCRdb's table is partial and in-frame only. This table holds thousands of clones, 50% found once. The source is a female BALB/c mouse given C57BL/6 T cells with graft-versus-host disease after an allogeneic hematopoietic cell transplant. The chain recombines TRBV1 with TRBJ2-2; 9 bases agree with TRBD2. Sample: lymph node tissue. CDR3 loop: CTCSADWGGTGQLYF. The sequenced CDR3 bases are TGCACCTGCAGTGCAGACTGGGGGGGCACCGGGCAGCTCTAC.